The clone carrying this T cell receptor beta chain showed up many times. The data belong to a study of identical twins. V gave up 4 bases and J gave up 0 bases; unmatched junction bases: 16. The CDR3 consists of 19 residues. Germline CDR1 and CDR2: SGHRS and YFSETQ. Each CDR3 protein gets one entry after TCRdb re-called the 5' RACE reads with MiXCR. The sample contains approximately 890,000 distinct CDR3 sequences, more than 9% of which appear only once. These data also featured in a second study, about yellow fever vaccine responses in identical twins.

Specimen: PBMCs. This chain links TRBV5-1 with TRBJ2-5, with TRBD1 identical over 9 bases. The sequence derives from a woman between 18 and 30 years old in good health. DNA for the CDR3: TGCGCCAGCAGCACTCCGGGACAGGGACACAAGGCGAACCAAGAGACCCAGTACTTC. Translated, it gives CASSTPGQGHKANQETQYF.